This entry is about one T cell receptor (beta chain). What this receptor recognizes is not known. There are no base qualities to consult, and no much larger clone falls within one base. The data stem from a study of CD8 T cells in Susac syndrome (dated by TCRdb to between 2017 and 2020). Regarding the research as a whole: Repertoire sequencing was used to test whether CD8+ T cell activation and differentiation in Susac syndrome was antigen driven.

In the germline V gene, CDR1 corresponds to LGHNA and CDR2 to YSLEER. From its cysteine to its phenylalanine, the CDR3 spans 13 amino acids. The only DNA kept is the CDR3, 39 bases in frame from the first base. A distance of 8 bases separates the germline ends of V and J, which lose 1 base and 5 bases respectively. RNA was extracted using the RNeasy kit, and about 0.45 to 1 ug of the RNA was reverse transcribed with random hexamers. The immunoSEQ multiplex PCR assay, covering 54 Vbeta and 13 Jbeta segments, was used to amplify TCR beta CDR3 regions. PCR amplification bias was corrected using a synthetic template baseline for primer optimization and computational correction. On the study's bioinformatics: Reads were assigned to V, D and J genes according to IMGT and analyzed in immunoSEQ Analyzer, with only productive sequences retained. Clonality was computed as one minus Shannon entropy normalized by log2 of the number of productive unique sequences. Public and private clones were assessed among the 100 most prevalent clones of each patient and control. Clones were defined as Susac-specific when absent from the healthy and MS cohorts, from fewer than 1,300 published viral clones and from other ImmuneACCESS disease sequences. TCRdb applied fastp at Q25 and MiXCR to the public reads, then kept only in-frame beta chains. When rows share a CDR3 protein, they turn into one entry using the most common DNA and genes. TCRdb, not the original authors, processed these V and J calls. The table for this sample lists under 200,000 distinct CDR3 sequences; 80% to 95% of them were counted only once. Around 0.096% of the sample is in the top ten clones.

Summary of the overall study and its limitations: The number of individuals in the TCR sequencing and HLA analysis was acknowledged as relatively small.

Peripheral blood CD8+ and CD4+ T cells from healthy donors, Susac syndrome patients and multiple sclerosis patients were profiled using high-throughput TCR beta sequencing. Healthy donors were age- and sex-matched controls. Bulk CD8+ and CD4+ T cells were purified by magnetic negative isolation, while CD8+ TEMRA cells were enriched using FACS. Blood was collected in EDTA tubes and processed within 24 hours, with PBMCs isolated through density gradient centrifugation. PBMCs destined for TCR sequencing were cryopreserved in liquid nitrogen and later thawed in a 37 °C water bath. The sorted or isolated CD4+, CD8+ and CD8+ TEMRA cells had a purity of 90% or higher.

This TCR was recovered from a human donor in good health. The sequenced material came from CD4+ T cells from PBMCs. This chain is built from TRBV4-3 and TRBJ1-2; the D gene is unclear. The CDR3: CASSQVPVYGYTF. The DNA is as follows: TGCGCCAGCAGCCAAGTCCCGGTGTATGGCTACACCTTC.